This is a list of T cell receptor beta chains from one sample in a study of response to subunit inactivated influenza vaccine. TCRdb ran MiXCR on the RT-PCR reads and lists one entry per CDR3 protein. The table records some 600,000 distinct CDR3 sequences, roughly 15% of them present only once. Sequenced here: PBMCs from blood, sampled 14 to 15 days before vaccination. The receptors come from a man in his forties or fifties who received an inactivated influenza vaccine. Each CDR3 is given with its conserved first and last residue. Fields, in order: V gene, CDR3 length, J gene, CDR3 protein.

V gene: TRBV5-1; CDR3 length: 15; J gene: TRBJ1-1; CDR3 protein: CASSLLTGDNTEAFF
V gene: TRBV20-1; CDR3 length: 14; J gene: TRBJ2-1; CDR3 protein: CSATTGLANNEQFF
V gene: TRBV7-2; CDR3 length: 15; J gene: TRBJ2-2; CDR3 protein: CASSMGRTGTGELFF
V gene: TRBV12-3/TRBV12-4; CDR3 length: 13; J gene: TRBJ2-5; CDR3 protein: CASRPTSRGTQYF
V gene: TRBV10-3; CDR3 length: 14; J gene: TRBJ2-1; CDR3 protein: CAISLAGENNEQFF
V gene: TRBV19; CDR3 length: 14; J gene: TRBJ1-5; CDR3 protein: CASSTPSPIQPQHF
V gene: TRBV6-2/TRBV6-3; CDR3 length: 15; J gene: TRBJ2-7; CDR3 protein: CASSSSGTGVDEQYF
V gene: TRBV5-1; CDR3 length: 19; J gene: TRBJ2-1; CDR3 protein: CASSLRWGSRQGSYNEQFF
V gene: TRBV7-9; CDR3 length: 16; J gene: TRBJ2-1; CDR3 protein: CASSLMSWGQNNEQFF
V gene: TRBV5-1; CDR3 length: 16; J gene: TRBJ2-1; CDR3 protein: CASKLGQAAGNNEQFF
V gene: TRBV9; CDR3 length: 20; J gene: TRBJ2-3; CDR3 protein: CASSVGTSGRVSVSTDTQYF
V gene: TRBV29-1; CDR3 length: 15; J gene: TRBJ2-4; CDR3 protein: CSVRASGRAKNIQYF
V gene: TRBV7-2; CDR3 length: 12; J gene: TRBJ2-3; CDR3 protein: CASSLKGGTQYF
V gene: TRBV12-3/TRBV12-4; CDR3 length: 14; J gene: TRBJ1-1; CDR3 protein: CASSTVGRNTEAFF
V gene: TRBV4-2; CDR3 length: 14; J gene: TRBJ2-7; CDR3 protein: CASTQTGTTYEQYF
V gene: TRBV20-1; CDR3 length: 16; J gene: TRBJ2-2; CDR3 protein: CSASPMGRGKTGELFF
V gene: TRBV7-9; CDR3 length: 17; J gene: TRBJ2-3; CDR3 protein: CASSSPIAGGRSDTQYF
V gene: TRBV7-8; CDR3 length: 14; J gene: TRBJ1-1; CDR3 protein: CASSLAVGLAEAFF
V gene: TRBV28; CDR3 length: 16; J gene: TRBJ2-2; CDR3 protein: CASSRTSGLNTGELFF
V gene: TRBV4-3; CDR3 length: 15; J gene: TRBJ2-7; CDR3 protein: CASSQRNLLSYEQYF
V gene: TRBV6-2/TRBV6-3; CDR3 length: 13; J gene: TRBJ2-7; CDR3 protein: CASGISGAYEQYF
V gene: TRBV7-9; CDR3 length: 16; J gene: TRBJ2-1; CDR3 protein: CASSSQLGTQPDEQFF
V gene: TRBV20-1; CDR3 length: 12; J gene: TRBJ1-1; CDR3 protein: CSAQGSRAEAFF
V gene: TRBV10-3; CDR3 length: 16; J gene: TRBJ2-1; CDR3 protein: CAISSQGTSGSNEQFF
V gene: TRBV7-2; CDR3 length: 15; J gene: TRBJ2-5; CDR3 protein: CASSPARQPGGTQYF
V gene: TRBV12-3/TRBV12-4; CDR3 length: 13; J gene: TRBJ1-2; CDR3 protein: CASSFAQTYGYTF
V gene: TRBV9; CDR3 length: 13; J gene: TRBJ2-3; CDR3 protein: CASSPFEVDTQYF
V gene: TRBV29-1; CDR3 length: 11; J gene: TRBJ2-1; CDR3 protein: CSVGRMNEQFF
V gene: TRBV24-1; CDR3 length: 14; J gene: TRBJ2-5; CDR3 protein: CATSDAATGETQYF
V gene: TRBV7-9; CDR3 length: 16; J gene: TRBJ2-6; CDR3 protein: CASSSIGGRRANVLTF
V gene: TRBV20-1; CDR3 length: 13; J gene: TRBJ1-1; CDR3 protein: CSASNRGDTEAFF
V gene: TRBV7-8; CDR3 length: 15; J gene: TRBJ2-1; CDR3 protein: CASSLMGQGLNEQFF
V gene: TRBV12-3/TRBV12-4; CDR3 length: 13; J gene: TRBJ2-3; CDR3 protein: CASSFGGKNAQYF
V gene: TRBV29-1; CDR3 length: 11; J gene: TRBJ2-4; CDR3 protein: CSVALFGIQYF
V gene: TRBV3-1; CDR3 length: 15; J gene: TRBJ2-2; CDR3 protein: CASSQVAQGAGELFF
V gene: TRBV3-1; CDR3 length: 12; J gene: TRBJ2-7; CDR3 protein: CASSPIGGEQYF
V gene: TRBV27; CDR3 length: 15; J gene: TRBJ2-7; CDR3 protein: CASSPQGGYLREQYF
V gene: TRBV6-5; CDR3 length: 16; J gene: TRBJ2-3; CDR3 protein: CASSYSYRIRTDTQYF
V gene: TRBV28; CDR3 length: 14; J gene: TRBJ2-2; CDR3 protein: CASSSSLGGRELFF
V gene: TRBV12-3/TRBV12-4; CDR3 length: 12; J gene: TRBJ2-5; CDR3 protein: CASLDSQETQYF
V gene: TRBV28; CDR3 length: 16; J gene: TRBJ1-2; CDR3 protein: CASSYKEPGFLGGYTF
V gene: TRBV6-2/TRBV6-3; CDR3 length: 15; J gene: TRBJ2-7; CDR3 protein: CASSNAPNQGYEQYF
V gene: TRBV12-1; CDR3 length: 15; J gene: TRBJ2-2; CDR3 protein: CASSLESDGAGELFF
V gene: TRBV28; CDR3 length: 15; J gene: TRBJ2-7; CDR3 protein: CASSGRGRSSYEQYF
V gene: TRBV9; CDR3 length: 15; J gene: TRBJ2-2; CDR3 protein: CASSVRDSNTGELFF
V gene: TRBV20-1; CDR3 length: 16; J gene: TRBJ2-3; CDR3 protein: CSAFWTQRGRTDTQYF
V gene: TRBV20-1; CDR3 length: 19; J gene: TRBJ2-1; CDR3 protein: CSARDPVPSGSLSYNEQFF
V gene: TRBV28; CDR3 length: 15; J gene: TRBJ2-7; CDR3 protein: CASTRTGTNIYEQYF
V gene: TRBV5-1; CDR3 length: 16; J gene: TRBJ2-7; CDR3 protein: CASSLVYGDTGGEQYF
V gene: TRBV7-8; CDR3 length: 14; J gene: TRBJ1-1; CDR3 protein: CASSLGTANTEAFF
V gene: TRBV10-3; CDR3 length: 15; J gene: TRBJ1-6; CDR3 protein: CAISVGTGGDSPLHF
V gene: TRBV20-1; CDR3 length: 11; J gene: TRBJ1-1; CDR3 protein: CSARDPPRAFF
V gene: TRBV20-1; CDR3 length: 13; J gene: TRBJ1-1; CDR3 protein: CSARGRGNTEAFF
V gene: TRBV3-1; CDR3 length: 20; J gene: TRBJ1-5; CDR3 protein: CASSQGLGTGSVGINQPQHF
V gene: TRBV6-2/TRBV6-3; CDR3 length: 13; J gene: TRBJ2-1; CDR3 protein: CASRTSGPSLQFF
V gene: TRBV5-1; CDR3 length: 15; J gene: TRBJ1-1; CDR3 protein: CASSPNRGQNTEAFF